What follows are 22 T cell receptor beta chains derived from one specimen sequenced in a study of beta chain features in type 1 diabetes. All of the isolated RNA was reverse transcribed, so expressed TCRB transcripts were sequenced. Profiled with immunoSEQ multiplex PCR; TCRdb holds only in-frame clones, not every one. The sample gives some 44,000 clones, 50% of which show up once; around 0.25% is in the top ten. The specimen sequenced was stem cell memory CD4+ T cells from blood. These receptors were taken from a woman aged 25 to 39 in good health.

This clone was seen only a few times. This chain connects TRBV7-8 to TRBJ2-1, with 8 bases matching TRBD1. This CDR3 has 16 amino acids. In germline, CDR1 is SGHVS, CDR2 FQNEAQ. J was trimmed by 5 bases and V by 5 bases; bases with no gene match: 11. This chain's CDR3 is CASSLRDRGLDNEQFF. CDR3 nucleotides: TGTGCCAGCAGCCTACGTGACAGGGGTCTCGACAATGAGCAGTTCTTC.

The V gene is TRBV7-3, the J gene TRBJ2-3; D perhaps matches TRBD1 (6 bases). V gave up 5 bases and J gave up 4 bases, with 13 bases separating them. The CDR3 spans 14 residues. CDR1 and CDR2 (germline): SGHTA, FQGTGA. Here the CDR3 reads CASSAQPGADTQYF. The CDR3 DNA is TGTGCCAGCAGCGCCCAACCAGGGGCAGATACGCAGTATTTT.

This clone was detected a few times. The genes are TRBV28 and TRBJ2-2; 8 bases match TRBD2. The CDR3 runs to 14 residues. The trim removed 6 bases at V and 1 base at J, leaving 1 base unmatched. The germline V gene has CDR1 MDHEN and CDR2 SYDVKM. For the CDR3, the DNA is TGTGCCAGCAGGAGCGGGGGGAACACCGGGGAGCTGTTTTTT. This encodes CASRSGGNTGELFF.

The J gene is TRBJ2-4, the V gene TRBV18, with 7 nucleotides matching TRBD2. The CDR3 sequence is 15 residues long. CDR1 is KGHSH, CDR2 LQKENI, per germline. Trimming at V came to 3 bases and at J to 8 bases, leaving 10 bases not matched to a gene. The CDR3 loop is CASSPLLAPGDIQYF. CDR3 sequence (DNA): TGTGCCAGCTCACCCTTACTAGCGCCGGGTGACATTCAGTACTTC.

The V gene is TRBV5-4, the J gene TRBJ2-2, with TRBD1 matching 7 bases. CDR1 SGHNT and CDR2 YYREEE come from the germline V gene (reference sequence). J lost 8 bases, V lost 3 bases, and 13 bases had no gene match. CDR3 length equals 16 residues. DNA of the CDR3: TGTGCCAGCAGCTCTTCGACAGGGTTCGGGTCTGGGGAGCTGTTTTTT. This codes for CASSSSTGFGSGELFF.

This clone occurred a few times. The DNA for the CDR3 is TGCGCCAGCAGCCAAGATCAAGGGACTCAGCAGTTCTTC. Translating it yields CASSQDQGTQQFF. This sequence joins TRBV4-3 and TRBJ2-1; possible D gene TRBD2, 6 bases. Trimming shortened V by 0 bases and J by 11 bases, and 11 bases separated the two germline ends. The CDR3 is 13 amino acids. Per the germline V gene, CDR1 is LGHNA and CDR2 is YSLEER.

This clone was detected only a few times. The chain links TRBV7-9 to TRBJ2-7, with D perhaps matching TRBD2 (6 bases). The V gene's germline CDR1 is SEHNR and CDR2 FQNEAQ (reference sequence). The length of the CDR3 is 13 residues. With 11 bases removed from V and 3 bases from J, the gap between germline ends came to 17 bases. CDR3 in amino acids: CACAKRANYEQYF. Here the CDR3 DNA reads TGTGCCTGCGCAAAGCGGGCTAACTACGAGCAGTACTTC.

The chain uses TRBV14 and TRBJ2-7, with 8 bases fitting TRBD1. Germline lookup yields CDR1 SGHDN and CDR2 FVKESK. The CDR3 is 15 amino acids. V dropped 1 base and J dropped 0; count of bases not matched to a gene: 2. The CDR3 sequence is CASSQVQGGSYEQYF. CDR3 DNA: TGTGCCAGCAGCCAAGTACAGGGGGGCTCCTACGAGCAGTACTTC.

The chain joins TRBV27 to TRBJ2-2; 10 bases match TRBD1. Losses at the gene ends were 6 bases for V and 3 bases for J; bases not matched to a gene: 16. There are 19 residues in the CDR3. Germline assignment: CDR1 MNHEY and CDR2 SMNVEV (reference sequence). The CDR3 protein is CASSPLQTSDRGDTGELFF. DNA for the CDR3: TGTGCCAGCAGCCCGCTCCAGACCTCGGACAGGGGGGACACCGGGGAGCTGTTTTTT.

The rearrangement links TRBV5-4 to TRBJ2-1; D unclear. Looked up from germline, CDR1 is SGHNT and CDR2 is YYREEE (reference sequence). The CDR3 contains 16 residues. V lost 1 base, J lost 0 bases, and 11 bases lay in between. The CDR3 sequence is CASSLRLETSYNEQFF. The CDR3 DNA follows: TGTGCCAGCAGCTTGAGGCTAGAAACCTCCTACAATGAGCAGTTCTTC.

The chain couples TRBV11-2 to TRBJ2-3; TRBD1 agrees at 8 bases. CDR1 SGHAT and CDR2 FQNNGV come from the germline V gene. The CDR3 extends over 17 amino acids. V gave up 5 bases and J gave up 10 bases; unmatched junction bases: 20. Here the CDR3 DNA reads TGTGCCAGCAGCCCGGGGACAGGAGTTTGGTCAGCAGTCGCGCAGTATTTT. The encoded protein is CASSPGTGVWSAVAQYF.

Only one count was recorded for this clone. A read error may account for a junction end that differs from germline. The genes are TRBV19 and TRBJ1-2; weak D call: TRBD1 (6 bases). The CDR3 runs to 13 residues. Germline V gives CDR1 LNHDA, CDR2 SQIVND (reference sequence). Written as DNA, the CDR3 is TGTGCCAGTAGTACAGGGGAGAACTATGGCAACACCTTC. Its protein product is CASSTGENYGNTF.

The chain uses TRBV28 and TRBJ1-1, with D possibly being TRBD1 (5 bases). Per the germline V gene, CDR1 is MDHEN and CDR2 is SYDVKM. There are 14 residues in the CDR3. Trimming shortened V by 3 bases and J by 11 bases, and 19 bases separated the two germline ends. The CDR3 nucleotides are TGTGCCAGCAGTTTCTCACTGGGGGGGAGGGCGGCTTTCTTT. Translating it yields CASSFSLGGRAAFF.

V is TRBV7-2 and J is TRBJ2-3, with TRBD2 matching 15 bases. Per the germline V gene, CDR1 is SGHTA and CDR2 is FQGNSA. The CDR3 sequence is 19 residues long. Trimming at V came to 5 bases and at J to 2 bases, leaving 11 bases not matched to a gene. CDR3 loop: CASSRNPGLAGGHTDTQYF. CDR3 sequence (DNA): TGTGCCAGCAGCCGCAACCCGGGACTAGCGGGAGGACACACAGATACGCAGTATTTT.

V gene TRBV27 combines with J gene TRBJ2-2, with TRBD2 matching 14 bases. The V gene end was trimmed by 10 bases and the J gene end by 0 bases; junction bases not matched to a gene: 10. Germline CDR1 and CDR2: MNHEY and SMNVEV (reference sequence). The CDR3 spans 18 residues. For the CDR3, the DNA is TGTGCCACCTCAAGACCGGGACTAGCGGGAGCGAACACCGGGGAGCTGTTTTTT. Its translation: CATSRPGLAGANTGELFF.

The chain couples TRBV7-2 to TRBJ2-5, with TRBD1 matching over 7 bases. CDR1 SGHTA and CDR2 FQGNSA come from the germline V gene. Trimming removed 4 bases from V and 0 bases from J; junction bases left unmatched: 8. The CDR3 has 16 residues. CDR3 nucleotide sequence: TGTGCCAGCAGCTCCGGGACAGCGGCGAACCAAGAGACCCAGTACTTC. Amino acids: CASSSGTAANQETQYF.

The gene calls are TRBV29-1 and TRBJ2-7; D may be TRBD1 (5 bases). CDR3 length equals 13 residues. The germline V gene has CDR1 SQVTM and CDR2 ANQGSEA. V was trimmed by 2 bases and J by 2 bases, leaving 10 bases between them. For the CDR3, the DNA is TGCAGCGTTGAACACCAGGGAACCTACGAGCAGTACTTC. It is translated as CSVEHQGTYEQYF.

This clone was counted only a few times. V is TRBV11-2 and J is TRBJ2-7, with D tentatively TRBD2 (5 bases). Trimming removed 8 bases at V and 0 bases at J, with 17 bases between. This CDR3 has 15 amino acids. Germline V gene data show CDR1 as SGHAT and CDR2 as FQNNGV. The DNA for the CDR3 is TGTGCCAGCTCCACGCTCGCGGGCGGCTCCTACGAGCAGTACTTC. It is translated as CASSTLAGGSYEQYF.

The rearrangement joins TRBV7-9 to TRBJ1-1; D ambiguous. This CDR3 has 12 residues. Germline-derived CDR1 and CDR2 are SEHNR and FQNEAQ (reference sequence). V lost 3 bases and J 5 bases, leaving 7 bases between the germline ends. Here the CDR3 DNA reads TGTGCCAGCAGCTTCTCGGGAACTGAAGCTTTCTTT. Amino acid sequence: CASSFSGTEAFF. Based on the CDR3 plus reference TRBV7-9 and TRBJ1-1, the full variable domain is DTGVSQNPRHKITKRGQNVTFRCDPISEHNRLYWYRQTLGQGPEFLTYFQNEAQLEKSRLLSDRFSAERPKGSFSTLEIQRTEQGDSAMYLCASSFSGTEAFFGQGTRLTVV.

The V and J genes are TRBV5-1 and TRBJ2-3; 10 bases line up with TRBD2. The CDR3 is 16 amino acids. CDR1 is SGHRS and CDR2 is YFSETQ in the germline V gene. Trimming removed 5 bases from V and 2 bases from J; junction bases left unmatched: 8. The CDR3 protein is CASRPDLAGVTDTQYF. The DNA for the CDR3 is TGCGCCAGCAGGCCTGACCTAGCGGGAGTCACAGATACGCAGTATTTT.

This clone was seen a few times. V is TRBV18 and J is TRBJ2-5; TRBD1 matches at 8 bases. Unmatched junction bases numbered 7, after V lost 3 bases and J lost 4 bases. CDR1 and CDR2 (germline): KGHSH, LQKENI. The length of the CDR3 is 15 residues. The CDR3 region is CASSPGQGGRETQYF. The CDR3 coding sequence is TGTGCCAGCTCACCCGGACAGGGAGGTCGAGAGACCCAGTACTTC.

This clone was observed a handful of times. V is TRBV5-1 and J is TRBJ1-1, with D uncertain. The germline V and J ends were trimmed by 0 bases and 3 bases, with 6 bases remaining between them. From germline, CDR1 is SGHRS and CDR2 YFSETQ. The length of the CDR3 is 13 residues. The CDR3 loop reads CASSLGPDTEAFF. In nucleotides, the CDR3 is TGCGCCAGCAGCTTGGGCCCGGACACTGAAGCTTTCTTT.